This TCR beta chain originates from a study of cytotoxic CD8 clonotypes in ibrutinib-treated CLL. The data were produced by immunoSEQ multiplex PCR, yet TCRdb's version contains in-frame clones alone and is incomplete. The repertoire holds some 47,000 clones, with about 50% as singletons. The CDR3 loop spans 14 amino acids. Germline V lookup: CDR1 MGHDK, CDR2 SYGVNS. Trimming left V 7 bases short and J 5 bases short, with 12 bases between. This sequence originates from a human donor with chronic lymphocytic leukemia. Sequences were derived from PBMCs, sampled after 24 months of ibrutinib treatment. The gene calls are TRBV25-1 and TRBJ1-6; D uncertain. CDR3 residues: CASNRAGNNSPLHF. The DNA of the CDR3 is TGTGCCAGCAACCGGGCCGGGAATAATTCACCCCTCCACTTT.